This T cell receptor (beta chain) originates from a study of blood T cell repertoires in COVID-19. The repertoire was sequenced with immunoSEQ multiplex PCR; TCRdb's copy has only in-frame clones and lacks some. This table holds about 130,000 clones, 84% found once. There are 15 residues in the CDR3. CDR1 is SEHNR and CDR2 is FQNEAQ in the germline V gene (reference sequence). The junction had 1 base not matched to a gene; V was cut back by 1 base and J by 4 bases. The genes are TRBV7-9 and TRBJ2-1; 10 bases are a match to TRBD1. The specimen was peripheral blood. This receptor was obtained from a man in his sixties with acute or convalescent COVID-19. CDR3 sequence (DNA): TGTGCCAGCAGCTTAGGACAGGGGGCTTACAATGAGCAGTTCTTC. Translated, it gives CASSLGQGAYNEQFF.